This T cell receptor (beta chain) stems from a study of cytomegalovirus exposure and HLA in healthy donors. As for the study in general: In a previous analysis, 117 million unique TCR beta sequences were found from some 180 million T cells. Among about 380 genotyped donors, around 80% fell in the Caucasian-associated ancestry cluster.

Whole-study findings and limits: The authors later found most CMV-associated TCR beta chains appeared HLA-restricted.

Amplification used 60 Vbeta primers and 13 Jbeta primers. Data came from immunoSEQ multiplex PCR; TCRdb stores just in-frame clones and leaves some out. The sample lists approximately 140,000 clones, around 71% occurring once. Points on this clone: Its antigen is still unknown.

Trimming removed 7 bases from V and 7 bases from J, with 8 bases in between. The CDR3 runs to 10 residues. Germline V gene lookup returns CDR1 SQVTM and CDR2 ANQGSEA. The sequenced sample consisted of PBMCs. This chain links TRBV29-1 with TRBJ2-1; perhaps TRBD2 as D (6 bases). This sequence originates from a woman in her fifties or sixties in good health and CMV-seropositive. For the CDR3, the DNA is TGCAGCGCCGGGACTAATGAGCAGTTCTTC. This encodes CSAGTNEQFF.